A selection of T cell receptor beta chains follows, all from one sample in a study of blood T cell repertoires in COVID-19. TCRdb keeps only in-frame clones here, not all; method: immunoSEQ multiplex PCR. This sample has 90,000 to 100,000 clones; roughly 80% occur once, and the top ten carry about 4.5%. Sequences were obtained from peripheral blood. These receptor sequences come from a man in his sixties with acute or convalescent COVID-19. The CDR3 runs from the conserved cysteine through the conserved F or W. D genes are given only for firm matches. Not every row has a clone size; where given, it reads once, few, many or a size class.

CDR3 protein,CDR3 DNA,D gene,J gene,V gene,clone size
CASSLRGANEQFF,TGTGCCAGCAGCTTAAGGGGCGCCAATGAGCAGTTCTTC,-,TRBJ2-1,TRBV11-3,-
CASSLETGLQYTQYF,TGTGCCAGCAGCTTAGAGACAGGGTTGCAGTATACGCAGTATTTT,TRBD1,TRBJ2-3,TRBV11-2,few
CASSFPANYGYTF,TGTGCCAGCAGCTTTCCGGCTAACTATGGCTACACCTTC,-,TRBJ1-2,TRBV5-4,few
CASSFLAGGPTGELFF,TGTGCCAGCAGCTTCCTAGCGGGGGGGCCCACCGGGGAGCTGTTTTTT,TRBD2,TRBJ2-2,TRBV11-2,-
CASSLGTGGADTGELFF,TGCGCCAGCAGCTTAGGGACAGGGGGCGCGGACACCGGGGAGCTGTTTTTT,TRBD1,TRBJ2-2,TRBV4-3,few
CASSEVASYNEQFF,TGTGCCAGCAGTGAAGTAGCGTCCTACAATGAGCAGTTCTTC,-,TRBJ2-1,TRBV6-1,once
CASSPPGLAGDTQYF,TGTGCCAGCTCACCACCGGGACTAGCTGGCGATACGCAGTATTTT,TRBD2,TRBJ2-3,TRBV18,-
CASSHGERIEGYTF,TGTGCCAGCAGCCACGGGGAGAGGATTGAAGGCTACACCTTC,-,TRBJ1-2,TRBV5-4,-
CASSQDSRGSNQPQHF,TGCGCCAGCAGCCAAGATTCCAGGGGAAGCAATCAGCCCCAGCATTTT,-,TRBJ1-5,TRBV4-1,-
CASSTRQGRGNQPQHF,TGTGCCAGTAGTACGCGACAGGGAAGGGGCAATCAGCCCCAGCATTTT,TRBD1,TRBJ1-5,TRBV19,-
CASLSGTGASYGYTF,TGCGCCAGCCTCTCCGGGACAGGGGCTAGCTATGGCTACACCTTC,TRBD1,TRBJ1-2,TRBV5-1,-
CASSSTGGYTEAFF,TGCGCCAGCAGCTCAACAGGGGGTTACACTGAAGCTTTCTTT,TRBD1,TRBJ1-1,TRBV5-1,-
CASSLVPGFSNSPLHF,TGCGCCAGCAGCTTGGTTCCGGGGTTCTCTAATTCACCCCTCCACTTT,-,TRBJ1-6,TRBV5-1,-
CASTYGTSGWEQFF,TGTGCCAGCACCTACGGGACTAGCGGGTGGGAGCAGTTCTTC,TRBD2,TRBJ2-1,TRBV6-5,-
CASSPKTSRSTDTQYF,TGTGCCAGCAGCCCAAAAACTAGCAGAAGCACAGATACGCAGTATTTT,-,TRBJ2-3,TRBV6-2/TRBV6-3,-
CASRTSGTLEETQYF,TGTGCCAGTCGGACTAGCGGGACCTTAGAGGAGACCCAGTACTTC,TRBD2,TRBJ2-5,TRBV7-8,-
CASSLMGLAGADTQYF,TGTGCCAGCAGCTTAATGGGACTAGCGGGGGCAGATACGCAGTATTTT,TRBD2,TRBJ2-3,TRBV7-9,-
CASSSSAGVTGELFF,TGCGCCAGCAGCTCCTCTGCGGGAGTTACCGGGGAGCTGTTTTTT,TRBD2,TRBJ2-2,TRBV5-1,-
CASSYSIQPQHF,TGTGCCAGCAGTTACTCTATTCAGCCCCAGCATTTT,-,TRBJ1-5,TRBV6-2/TRBV6-3,-
CASSPGTGKGEKLFF,TGTGCCAGTAGCCCTGGGACAGGGAAGGGTGAAAAACTGTTTTTT,TRBD1,TRBJ1-4,TRBV19,-
CASSFTSGVYNEQFF,TGTGCCAGCAGCTTTACTAGCGGGGTCTACAATGAGCAGTTCTTC,TRBD2,TRBJ2-1,TRBV7-2,-
CASSPRTISDEQFF,TGTGCCAGTAGTCCCCGGACTATATCTGATGAGCAGTTCTTC,-,TRBJ2-1,TRBV19,-
CASSASRTGKNEKLFF,TGCGCCAGCAGCGCATCCCGGACAGGGAAAAATGAAAAACTGTTTTTT,TRBD1,TRBJ1-4,TRBV4-1,-
CASSTPDRVSNQPQHF,TGTGCCAGTAGTACCCCAGACAGGGTTAGCAATCAGCCCCAGCATTTT,TRBD1,TRBJ1-5,TRBV19,-
CASSGYRQTNEKLFF,TGTGCCAGCAGTGGATACAGGCAAACTAATGAAAAACTGTTTTTT,-,TRBJ1-4,TRBV6-6,few